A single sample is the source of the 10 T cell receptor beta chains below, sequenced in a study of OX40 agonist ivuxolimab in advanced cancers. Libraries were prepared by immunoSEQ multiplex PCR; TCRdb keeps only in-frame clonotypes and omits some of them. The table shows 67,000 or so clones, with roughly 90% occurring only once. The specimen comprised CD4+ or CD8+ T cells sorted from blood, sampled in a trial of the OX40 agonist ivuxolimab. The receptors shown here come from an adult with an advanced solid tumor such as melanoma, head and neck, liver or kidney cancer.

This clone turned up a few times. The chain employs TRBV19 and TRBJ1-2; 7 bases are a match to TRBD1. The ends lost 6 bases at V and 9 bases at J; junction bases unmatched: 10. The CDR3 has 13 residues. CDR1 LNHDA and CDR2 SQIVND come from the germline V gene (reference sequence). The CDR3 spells CASSLRGGVSYTF. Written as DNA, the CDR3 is TGTGCCAGTAGCCTACGAGGGGGCGTGAGCTACACCTTC.

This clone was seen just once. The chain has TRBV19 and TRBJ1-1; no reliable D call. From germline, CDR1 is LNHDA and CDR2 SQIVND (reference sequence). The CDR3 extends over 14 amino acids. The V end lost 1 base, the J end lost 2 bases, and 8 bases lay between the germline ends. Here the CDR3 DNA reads TGTGCCAGTAGTATAGTTGCCGGTAACACTGAAGCTTTCTTT. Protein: CASSIVAGNTEAFF.

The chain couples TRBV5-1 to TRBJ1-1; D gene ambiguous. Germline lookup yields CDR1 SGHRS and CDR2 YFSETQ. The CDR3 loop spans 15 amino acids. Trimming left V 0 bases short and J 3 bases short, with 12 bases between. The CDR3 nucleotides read TGCGCCAGCAGCTTGGCCGTAGCAGACTACACTGAAGCTTTCTTT. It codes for CASSLAVADYTEAFF.

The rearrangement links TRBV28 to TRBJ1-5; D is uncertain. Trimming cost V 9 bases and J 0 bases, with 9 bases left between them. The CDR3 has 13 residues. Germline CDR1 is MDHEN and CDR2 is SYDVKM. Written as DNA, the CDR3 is TGTGCCAGTCACAGCTATAGCAATCAGCCCCAGCATTTT. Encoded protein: CASHSYSNQPQHF. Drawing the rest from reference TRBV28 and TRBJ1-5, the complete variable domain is DVKVTQSSRYLVKRTGEKVFLECVQDMDHENMFWYRQDPGLGLRLIYFSYDVKMKEKGDIPEGYSVSREKKERFSLILESASTNQTSMYLCASHSYSNQPQHFGDGTRLSIL.

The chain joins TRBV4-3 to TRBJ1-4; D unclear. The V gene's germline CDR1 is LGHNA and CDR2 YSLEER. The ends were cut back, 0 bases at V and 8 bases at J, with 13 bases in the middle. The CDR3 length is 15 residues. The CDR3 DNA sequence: TGCGCCAGCAGCCAAGATTGGGGTTGGGGAGAAAAACTGTTTTTT. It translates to CASSQDWGWGEKLFF.

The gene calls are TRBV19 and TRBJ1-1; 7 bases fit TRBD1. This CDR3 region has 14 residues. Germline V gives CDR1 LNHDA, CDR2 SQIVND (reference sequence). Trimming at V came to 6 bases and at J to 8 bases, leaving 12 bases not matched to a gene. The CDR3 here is CASSLQAGGAEAFF. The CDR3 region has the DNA TGTGCCAGTAGCCTCCAGGCAGGGGGGGCCGAAGCTTTCTTT.

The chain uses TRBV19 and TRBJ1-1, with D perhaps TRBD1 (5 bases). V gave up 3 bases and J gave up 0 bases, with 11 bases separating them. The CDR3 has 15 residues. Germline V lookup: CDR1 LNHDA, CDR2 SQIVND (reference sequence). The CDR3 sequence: CASSIVLGVNTEAFF. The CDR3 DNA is TGTGCCAGTAGTATTGTTCTGGGGGTGAACACTGAAGCTTTCTTT.

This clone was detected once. The CDR3 is CASSDGGGYVSYNEQFF. The CDR3 DNA sequence: TGTGCCAGCAGTGACGGCGGGGGGTACGTTTCCTACAATGAGCAGTTCTTC. This sequence joins TRBV2 and TRBJ2-1; 8 positions match TRBD2. Germline trimming cut 3 bases from V and 1 base from J; bases unmatched to any gene: 8. Germline lookup yields CDR1 SNHLY and CDR2 FYNNEI. The CDR3 consists of 17 residues.

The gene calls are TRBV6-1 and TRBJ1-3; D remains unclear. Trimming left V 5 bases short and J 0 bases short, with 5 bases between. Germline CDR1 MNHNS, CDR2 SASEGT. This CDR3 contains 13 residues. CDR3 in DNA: TGTGCCAGCAGTCGCAGCTCTGGAAACACCATATATTTT. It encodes CASSRSSGNTIYF.

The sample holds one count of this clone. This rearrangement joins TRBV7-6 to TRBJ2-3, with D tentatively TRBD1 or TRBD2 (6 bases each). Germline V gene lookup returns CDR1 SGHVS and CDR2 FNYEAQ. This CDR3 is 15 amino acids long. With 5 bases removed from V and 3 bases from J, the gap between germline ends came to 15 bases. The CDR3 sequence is CASSPEGGLTDTQYF. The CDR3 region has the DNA TGTGCCAGCAGCCCCGAGGGGGGTTTGACAGATACGCAGTATTTT.